These 29 T cell receptor beta chains were all obtained from the same sample, sequenced in a study of blood T cell repertoires in COVID-19 (TCRdb year 2020). The method behind the library was the immunoSEQ multiplex PCR assay. Held by TCRdb, this immuneACCESS table contains in-frame sequences only and omits some clones. Under half of the omission traces to an unresolved V gene where checked; the cause of the rest is unknown. This sample lists hundreds of thousands of clones; 70% to 90% were detected once. Clones ranked in the top ten supply about 0.91% of the sample. Sequences were obtained from peripheral blood. The receptor source for this set is a man aged 40-49 years with acute or convalescent COVID-19.

The chain has TRBV6-6 and TRBJ2-2; 11 positions agree with TRBD1. Germline assignment: CDR1 MNHNY and CDR2 SVGAGI (reference sequence). The V and J ends lost 5 bases and 6 bases, in that order; junction bases with no gene match: 5. This CDR3 is built from 15 residues. CDR3 DNA sequence: TGTGCCAGCAGTAAACCGGGACAGGGGGCCGGGGAGCTGTTTTTT. The encoded protein is CASSKPGQGAGELFF.

This clone was seen more than once but under ten times. The rearrangement uses TRBV5-1 and TRBJ2-5; 8 positions agree with TRBD1. Germline V gene lookup returns CDR1 SGHRS and CDR2 YFSETQ. This CDR3 has 15 amino acids. V was clipped by 4 bases and J by 4 bases; unmatched bases: 9. DNA of the CDR3: TGCGCCAGCAGCCTTGGGCCGGGGACAGGAGAGACCCAGTACTTC. Translated, it gives CASSLGPGTGETQYF.

The V call is TRBV7-3, the J call TRBJ1-1, with D possibly being TRBD1 (5 bases). Germline V gene lookup returns CDR1 SGHTA and CDR2 FQGTGA. V shed 6 bases and J shed 0 bases, with 11 bases lying between them. The CDR3 is 14 residues long. The CDR3 is CASSPTGVNTEAFF. CDR3 sequence (DNA): TGTGCCAGCAGTCCTACAGGAGTGAACACTGAAGCTTTCTTT.

The chain is built from TRBV7-3 and TRBJ2-1, with D perhaps TRBD2 (6 bases). The CDR3 is 13 amino acids. The germline V gene encodes CDR1 SGHTA and CDR2 FQGTGA. V was clipped by 2 bases and J by 9 bases, with 11 bases between them. CDR3 residues: CASSLLGTSEQFF. In DNA form, the CDR3 reads TGTGCCAGCAGCTTATTGGGGACTTCTGAGCAGTTCTTC.

The chain uses TRBV7-9 and TRBJ2-7; maybe TRBD1 (6 bases). Trimming took 4 bases from V and 4 from J, leaving 20 bases between them. CDR3 size: 16 residues. CDR1 is SEHNR, CDR2 FQNEAQ, per germline (reference sequence). The CDR3 nucleotides are TGTGCCAGCAGCTACTACCCTGGGGGCATCGGGTACGAGCAGTACTTC. Its protein product is CASSYYPGGIGYEQYF.

The chain carries TRBV7-9 and TRBJ2-7; 11 bases match TRBD1. Germline trimming cut 2 bases from V and 4 bases from J; bases unmatched to any gene: 4. CDR1 SEHNR and CDR2 FQNEAQ come from the germline V gene (reference sequence). The CDR3 contains 15 residues. The chain's CDR3 is CASSLPGQGVYEQYF. The CDR3 nucleotides are TGTGCCAGCAGCTTACCGGGACAGGGGGTATACGAGCAGTACTTC.

The chain is built from TRBV7-6 and TRBJ1-1; D is possibly TRBD1 (6 bases). Trimming took 5 bases from V and 0 from J, leaving 19 bases between them. Germline values: CDR1 SGHVS, CDR2 FNYEAQ. CDR3 length: 17 residues. The chain's CDR3 is CASSPRGGTHLNTEAFF. Written as DNA, the CDR3 is TGTGCCAGCAGCCCCCGAGGGGGAACCCATTTGAACACTGAAGCTTTCTTT.

This clone occurred once. The genes are TRBV7-9 and TRBJ2-3, with 8 bases aligning to TRBD1. The CDR3 loop spans 16 amino acids. Germline assignment: CDR1 SEHNR and CDR2 FQNEAQ (reference sequence). The V segment lost 4 bases and the J segment 6 bases; nucleotides outside the gene matches: 12. DNA of the CDR3: TGTGCCAGCAGCTCTCGCGGACAGGGACGCTTCGATACGCAGTATTTT. Its protein is CASSSRGQGRFDTQYF.

This clone is a singleton in its sample. One end of the junction does not line up with germline, which may come from a read error. The chain joins TRBV19 to TRBJ2-1; D gene ambiguous. Germline assignment: CDR1 LNHDA and CDR2 SQIVND (reference sequence). The CDR3 covers 11 residues. In DNA form, the CDR3 reads TGTGCCAGTAGTTTAGAAGGAGAACAGTTCTTC. Protein sequence: CASSLEGEQFF.

CDR3 sequence: CASSLVGGGLNQPQHF. DNA of the CDR3: TGTGCCAGCAGCTTAGTCGGAGGGGGCCTCAATCAGCCCCAGCATTTT. The genes are TRBV7-9 and TRBJ1-5, with 7 nucleotides matching TRBD1. The length of the CDR3 is 16 residues. The J segment lost 3 bases and the V segment lost 1 base, leaving 6 bases of the junction unmatched. The V gene's germline CDR1 is SEHNR and CDR2 FQNEAQ (reference sequence).

The chain couples TRBV11-3 to TRBJ2-2; 8 nucleotides line up with TRBD1. With 4 bases clipped from V and 9 bases from J, the junction kept 4 bases outside the gene matches. The CDR3 is 13 residues long. In germline, CDR1 is SGHNT, CDR2 YENEEA. Here the CDR3 reads CASSSTGGRELFF. The CDR3 region has the DNA TGTGCCAGCAGCTCAACAGGGGGACGGGAGCTGTTTTTT.

This chain uses TRBV4-3 with TRBJ1-1; 9 nucleotides agree with TRBD1. With V trimmed by 1 base and J by 1 base, 1 base remained unmatched. The CDR3 is made up of 15 amino acids. Per germline, CDR1 LGHNA and CDR2 YSLEER. In DNA form, the CDR3 reads TGCGCCAGCAGCCAAGGGACAGGGGAGAACACTGAAGCTTTCTTT. Translating gives CASSQGTGENTEAFF.

This sequence joins TRBV19 and TRBJ1-5, with D uncertain. Deletions cut 3 bases from V and 0 bases from J, with 21 bases between. There are 19 residues in the CDR3. Germline assignment: CDR1 LNHDA and CDR2 SQIVND (reference sequence). CDR3 in DNA: TGTGCCAGTAGTATCCTGAGCAAATCGAGCACCAATAGCAATCAGCCCCAGCATTTT. Translation gives CASSILSKSSTNSNQPQHF.

This clone was seen only a few times. The chain couples TRBV27 to TRBJ1-6; 7 positions match TRBD1. Looked up from germline, CDR1 is MNHEY and CDR2 is SMNVEV (reference sequence). With 5 bases clipped from V and 7 bases from J, the junction kept 14 bases outside the gene matches. The CDR3 runs 17 residues. The DNA of the CDR3 is TGTGCCAGCAGTCCTCCAACAGGGGCCTTGCCCAATTCACCCCTCCACTTT. As protein: CASSPPTGALPNSPLHF.

The chain couples TRBV6-5 to TRBJ1-2, with D hard to call. Trimming pared 6 bases from V and 4 bases from J, leaving 18 bases between. The V gene's germline CDR1 is MNHEY and CDR2 SVGAGI. The CDR3 length is 15 residues. CDR3 bases: TGTGCCAGCAGAAAGCCGGGCCCGGGAGGCTATGGCTACACCTTC. This encodes CASRKPGPGGYGYTF.

This sequence joins TRBV5-1 and TRBJ2-5; 9 bases map to TRBD1. The CDR3 is 15 residues long. Germline values: CDR1 SGHRS, CDR2 YFSETQ. V gave up 2 bases and J gave up 5 bases; unmatched junction bases: 7. The CDR3 here is CASSFTGGDRETQYF. The DNA for the CDR3 is TGCGCCAGCAGCTTTACAGGGGGCGATAGGGAGACCCAGTACTTC.

The CDR3: CASSLQGENYGYTF. CDR3 DNA: TGCGCCAGCAGCTTGCAGGGGGAGAACTATGGCTACACCTTC. The chain combines TRBV5-1 with TRBJ1-2, with TRBD1 matching over 7 bases. Germline V lookup: CDR1 SGHRS, CDR2 YFSETQ. This CDR3 is 14 amino acids long. Unmatched junction bases numbered 2, after V lost 1 base and J lost 2 bases.

DNA of the CDR3: TGTGCCAGCGGGCAAGACAGTAACTATGGCTACACCTTC. Translated: CASGQDSNYGYTF. The rearrangement links TRBV27 to TRBJ1-2; D is perhaps TRBD1 (5 bases). Germline CDR1 and CDR2: MNHEY and SMNVEV (reference sequence). V dropped 8 bases and J dropped 1 base, with 11 bases sitting between them. This CDR3 contains 13 residues.

This chain uses TRBV7-2 with TRBJ2-1; TRBD1 matches 7 bases. Trimming cost V 4 bases and J 3 bases; bases outside gene matches: 0. This CDR3 comprises 13 residues. CDR1 and CDR2 (germline): SGHTA, FQGNSA. The CDR3, as DNA: TGTGCCAGCAGCTGGGACAGCTACAATGAGCAGTTCTTC. Its protein is CASSWDSYNEQFF.

V and J are TRBV14 and TRBJ2-2; 10 positions agree with TRBD1. The CDR3 is made up of 17 amino acids. The ends lost 4 bases at V and 2 bases at J; junction bases unmatched: 7. CDR1 and CDR2 from the germline V gene are SGHDN and FVKESK. CDR3 bases: TGTGCCAGCAGCCGTACGGGACAGGGGACTAACACCGGGGAGCTGTTTTTT. Amino acids: CASSRTGQGTNTGELFF.

The rearrangement uses TRBV14 and TRBJ1-3; 7 positions agree with TRBD1. CDR1 and CDR2 (germline): SGHDN, FVKESK. J was trimmed by 8 bases and V by 3 bases; bases with no gene match: 19. CDR3 length: 18 residues. The CDR3 spells CASSHDTLRTGRKDTIYF. CDR3 DNA sequence: TGTGCCAGCAGCCATGATACCCTTCGGACAGGCCGGAAGGACACCATATATTTT.

The chain is built from TRBV4-1 and TRBJ2-7; perhaps TRBD1 as D (5 bases). Germline lookup yields CDR1 MGHRA and CDR2 YSYEKL. This CDR3 has 16 residues. V gave up 5 bases and J gave up 1 base, with 18 bases separating them. CDR3 in DNA: TGCGCCAGCAGCTTATACGCGGCAGGGTCTTCCTACGAGCAGTACTTC. Translating it yields CASSLYAAGSSYEQYF.

The chain joins TRBV30 to TRBJ1-5; 7 nucleotides match TRBD1. CDR3 size: 13 residues. The V and J ends lost 2 bases and 4 bases, in that order; junction bases with no gene match: 2. Germline V gene lookup returns CDR1 GTSNPN and CDR2 SVGIG (reference sequence). CDR3 coding DNA: TGTGCCTGGAGTACGGGACAGAATCAGCCCCAGCATTTT. Amino acids: CAWSTGQNQPQHF.

The chain carries TRBV6-6 and TRBJ2-2; D is unclear. V lost 6 bases and J 6 bases, leaving 11 bases between the germline ends. The CDR3 covers 13 residues. Germline V lookup: CDR1 MNHNY, CDR2 SVGAGI (reference sequence). Here the CDR3 DNA reads TGTGCCAGCAGCTACACCCAGTCCGGGGAGCTGTTTTTT. Amino acids: CASSYTQSGELFF.

V usage is TRBV24-1 and J usage is TRBJ1-5; D remains ambiguous. Germline V gene data show CDR1 as KGHDR and CDR2 as SFDVKD. V lost 8 bases and J 9 bases, leaving 19 bases between the germline ends. The CDR3 is made up of 14 amino acids. The CDR3 DNA follows: TGTGCCACCAAGTTTAAGAGGCCTCGGTTGCCCCAGCATTTT. Translated: CATKFKRPRLPQHF.

The chain couples TRBV6-5 to TRBJ1-2; D perhaps matches TRBD1 (6 bases). The CDR3 runs to 13 residues. The V end was cut by 8 bases, the J end by 8 bases, with 18 bases between. Germline V gene sequence: CDR1 MNHEY, CDR2 SVGAGI. This CDR3 reads CASSLGAGSGYTF. CDR3 nucleotide sequence: TGTGCCAGCTCCCTGGGGGCGGGTAGCGGCTACACCTTC.

V is TRBV7-3 and J is TRBJ1-2; 7 nucleotides line up with TRBD1. CDR1 is SGHTA, CDR2 FQGTGA, per germline. Trimming took 5 bases from V and 8 from J; bases not matched to a gene: 8. The CDR3 sequence is 13 residues long. The CDR3 DNA sequence: TGTGCCAGCAGCCCAAACAGGGGAGAGGGCTACACCTTC. Residues: CASSPNRGEGYTF. The complete variable domain, with remaining parts taken from reference TRBV7-3 and TRBJ1-2, reads GAGVSQTPSNKVTEKGKYVELRCDPISGHTALYWYRQSLGQGPEFLIYFQGTGAADDSGLPNDRFFAVRPEGSVSTLKIQRTERGDSAVYLCASSPNRGEGYTFGSGTRLTVV.

This clone was recorded once. CDR3 nucleotide sequence: TGTGCCAGCAGCGCAGGAACAGGACAGGGGGAGACCCAGTACTTC. This gives the protein CASSAGTGQGETQYF. The rearrangement uses TRBV9 and TRBJ2-5, with 9 bases fitting TRBD1. CDR3 length equals 15 residues. Germline-derived CDR1 and CDR2 are SGDLS and YYNGEE. The ends lost 3 bases at V and 5 bases at J; junction bases unmatched: 8.

The chain carries TRBV6-6 and TRBJ1-2, with a possible D match to TRBD1 (5 bases). Germline-derived CDR1 and CDR2 are MNHNY and SVGAGI (reference sequence). V was clipped by 2 bases and J by 4 bases, with 8 bases between them. There are 13 residues in the CDR3. The CDR3 is CASSYRDSYGYTF. CDR3 bases: TGTGCCAGCAGTTACAGGGACTCCTATGGCTACACCTTC.